Each of the 19 T cell receptor beta chains below was sequenced from the same sample in a study of beta chain features in type 1 diabetes (dated by TCRdb to the late 2010s). The library relied on the immunoSEQ multiplex PCR assay. The High Capacity cDNA Reverse Transcription Kit was used to reverse transcribe all of the isolated RNA, meaning that expressed TCRB transcripts were what got sequenced. Held by TCRdb, this immuneACCESS table contains in-frame sequences only and omits some clones. Under half of the omission traces to an unresolved V gene where checked; the cause of the rest is unknown. The sample table records under 800,000 clones; 15% to 17% of these occur just once. In total, the top ten clones hold more than 0.08% of the sample. The sample consisted of naive CD4+ T cells from blood. The label giving this sample's cell subset or site can be read as: true naive CD4+ T cells. The receptors were sampled from a man aged 18 to 29 in good health.

The chain employs TRBV9 and TRBJ2-4; D unresolved. The CDR3 length is 14 residues. Germline CDR1 reads SGDLS; CDR2 reads YYNGEE. The V end lost 10 bases, the J end lost 0 bases, and 14 bases lay between the germline ends. The CDR3 DNA reads as TGTGCCCTACAACGTCCAGTAGCCAAAAACATTCAGTACTTC. Protein product: CALQRPVAKNIQYF. The complete variable domain, with remaining parts taken from reference TRBV9 and TRBJ2-4, reads DSGVTQTPKHLITATGQRVTLRCSPRSGDLSVYWYQQSLDQGLQFLIQYYNGEERAKGNILERFSAQQFPDLHSELNLSSLELGDSALYFCALQRPVAKNIQYFGAGTRLSVL.

This chain uses TRBV5-5 with TRBJ2-2; D is tentatively TRBD1 or TRBD2 (5 bases each). The germline V gene encodes CDR1 SGHKS and CDR2 YYEKEE (reference sequence). V was clipped by 2 bases and J by 6 bases, with 8 bases between them. CDR3 size: 13 residues. The CDR3 DNA reads TGTGCCAGCAGCTTCCGGGGCGCCGGGGAGCTGTTTTTT. It yields the protein CASSFRGAGELFF.

This chain links TRBV6-5 with TRBJ1-1, with D maybe TRBD1 (5 bases). CDR1 is MNHEY and CDR2 is SVGAGI in the germline V gene. The CDR3 totals 14 residues. V was clipped by 6 bases and J by 6 bases, with 17 bases between them. CDR3 nucleotide sequence: TGTGCCAGCAGATGGGACGGGGCCAGCCCTGAAGCTTTCTTT. Amino acid sequence: CASRWDGASPEAFF.

The chain couples TRBV2 to TRBJ1-1, with a weak D call TRBD1 (5 bases). The CDR3 has 12 amino acids. V lost 8 bases and J 1 base, leaving 8 bases between the germline ends. Per the germline V gene, CDR1 is SNHLY and CDR2 is FYNNEI. CDR3 DNA sequence: TGTGCCAGCCGGAGGGGGAACACTGAAGCTTTCTTT. Residues: CASRRGNTEAFF.

V is TRBV11-2 and J is TRBJ2-7; 9 positions match TRBD2. J was trimmed by 6 bases and V by 7 bases; bases with no gene match: 7. The CDR3 has 13 amino acids. Germline V gives CDR1 SGHAT, CDR2 FQNNGV. The CDR3: CASKRLAASEQYF. CDR3 nucleotide sequence: TGTGCCAGCAAGCGACTAGCGGCCTCCGAGCAGTACTTC.

This clone occurred a few times. V gene TRBV5-6 combines with J gene TRBJ2-7; TRBD1 might be the D (6 bases). Trimming pared 4 bases from V and 2 bases from J, leaving 19 bases between. CDR3 length equals 16 residues. Germline CDR1 is SGHDT and CDR2 is YYEEEE. CDR3 protein: CASSHPGTRNTYEQYF. CDR3 nucleotides: TGTGCCAGCAGCCACCCTGGGACAAGAAATACCTACGAGCAGTACTTC.

The rearrangement uses TRBV4-2 and TRBJ1-1, with 7 bases fitting TRBD1. Germline V gene data show CDR1 as LGHNA and CDR2 as YNFKEQ. The V segment lost 2 bases and the J segment 4 bases; nucleotides outside the gene matches: 4. This CDR3 is built from 14 residues. In DNA form, the CDR3 reads TGTGCCAGCAGCCAATTCGACAGGGCCACTGAAGCTTTCTTT. Its translation is CASSQFDRATEAFF.

The chain employs TRBV29-1 and TRBJ2-7; the D is unclear. This CDR3 comprises 12 residues. CDR1 is SQVTM and CDR2 is ANQGSEA in the germline V gene. Deletions cut 2 bases from V and 0 bases from J, with 5 bases between. The CDR3 nucleotides read TGCAGCGTTGAATTCGGCTCCTACGAGCAGTACTTC. As protein: CSVEFGSYEQYF.

This clone has a handful of counts. V and J are TRBV7-2 and TRBJ2-1; 10 bases align to TRBD1. The V and J ends lost 4 bases and 7 bases, in that order; junction bases with no gene match: 7. The CDR3 loop spans 15 amino acids. Germline V gene sequence: CDR1 SGHTA, CDR2 FQGNSA. The CDR3 sequence: CASSSIGTGVNEQFF. CDR3 nucleotide sequence: TGTGCCAGCAGCTCGATAGGGACAGGGGTTAATGAGCAGTTCTTC.

This clone was seen a few times. This sequence joins TRBV6-6 and TRBJ1-1; a weak D match, TRBD1 (5 bases). There are 16 residues in the CDR3. V was cut by 0 bases and J by 6 bases, with 17 bases left in between. The germline V gene has CDR1 MNHNY and CDR2 SVGAGI (reference sequence). The CDR3 protein is CASSYSFSGMKAEAFF. DNA of the CDR3: TGTGCCAGCAGTTACTCGTTTTCAGGGATGAAGGCTGAAGCTTTCTTT.

This clone was seen more than once but under ten times. This chain connects TRBV23-1 to TRBJ2-3; a possible D gene is TRBD1 (6 bases). TRBV23-1 is filed as an ORF, its function uncertain. The CDR3 contains 16 residues. V was pared by 6 bases and J by 0 bases, with 16 bases between. The CDR3 reads CASSPPAGASTDTQYF. The CDR3 coding sequence is TGCGCCAGCAGCCCCCCGGCAGGGGCCAGCACAGATACGCAGTATTTT.

This clone was observed a handful of times. This chain connects TRBV28 to TRBJ2-3, with a tentative D call TRBD2 (6 bases). The CDR3 length is 16 residues. The V gene lost 6 bases and the J gene lost 6 bases, with 22 bases spanning the gap. Germline lookup yields CDR1 MDHEN and CDR2 SYDVKM. The CDR3 region has the DNA TGTGCCAGCAGCCGGGGAGGAGCGGCTTACGTCGATACGCAGTATTTT. Its translation is CASSRGGAAYVDTQYF.

The chain uses TRBV15 and TRBJ1-1; D gene uncertain. The V gene lost 0 bases and the J gene lost 2 bases, with 16 bases spanning the gap. Germline V gene lookup returns CDR1 LNHNV and CDR2 YYDKDF (reference sequence). The CDR3 sequence is 17 residues long. CDR3 amino acids: CATSRDEWPGRNTEAFF. The CDR3, as DNA: TGTGCCACCAGCAGAGATGAGTGGCCTGGGAGAAACACTGAAGCTTTCTTT.

The chain links TRBV5-1 to TRBJ2-6; D gene ambiguous. Germline CDR1 and CDR2: SGHRS and YFSETQ. The CDR3 loop spans 18 amino acids. Trimming took 4 bases from V and 0 from J, leaving 17 bases between them. CDR3 in amino acids: CASSRSPTQYSGANVLTF. The DNA for the CDR3 is TGCGCCAGCAGCCGGTCGCCCACCCAATACTCTGGGGCCAACGTCCTGACTTTC.

The CDR3 reads CASMDRIYGYTF. CDR3 sequence (DNA): TGTGCCAGTATGGACAGAATTTATGGCTACACCTTC. This chain connects TRBV19 to TRBJ1-2; tentative D call: TRBD1 (6 bases). The V gene lost 7 bases and the J gene lost 5 bases, with 11 bases spanning the gap. The germline V gene has CDR1 LNHDA and CDR2 SQIVND (reference sequence). This CDR3 contains 12 residues.

CDR3 sequence (DNA): TGTGCCAGCAGCCAAATCGGGAAGTCATACGAGCAGTACTTC. The encoded protein is CASSQIGKSYEQYF. The gene calls are TRBV4-2 and TRBJ2-7, with D tentatively TRBD2 (5 bases). Germline values: CDR1 LGHNA, CDR2 YNFKEQ. The CDR3 length is 14 residues. V shed 2 bases and J shed 4 bases, with 12 bases lying between them.

The chain carries TRBV5-6 and TRBJ1-2; D may be TRBD1 (6 bases). CDR1 and CDR2 from the germline V gene are SGHDT and YYEEEE. The CDR3 loop spans 14 amino acids. The ends were cut back, 5 bases at V and 3 bases at J, with 14 bases in the middle. The CDR3 is CASSLQGIDYGYTF. Written as DNA, the CDR3 is TGTGCCAGCAGTTTACAGGGTATCGACTATGGCTACACCTTC.

The chain is built from TRBV4-3 and TRBJ1-2; weak D call: TRBD1 (5 bases). Germline CDR1 LGHNA, CDR2 YSLEER. The V gene lost 4 bases and the J gene lost 8 bases, with 20 bases spanning the gap. This CDR3 has 15 amino acids. CDR3 protein: CASSLRKGATGGYTF. The CDR3 coding sequence is TGCGCCAGCAGCCTCCGGAAAGGGGCGACTGGAGGCTACACCTTC.

This clone occurred a few times. The chain is built from TRBV5-1 and TRBJ2-5; tentative D call: TRBD1 (6 bases). Per the germline V gene, CDR1 is SGHRS and CDR2 is YFSETQ. The V gene lost 3 bases and the J gene lost 0 bases, with 15 bases spanning the gap. The CDR3 totals 16 residues. CDR3 protein: CASSSTGNLHQETQYF. As DNA, the CDR3 is TGCGCCAGCAGCTCTACAGGGAATTTGCACCAAGAGACCCAGTACTTC.